Presented here are 12 T cell receptor beta chains from one specimen sequenced in a study of T cell repertoires in cytomegalovirus infection. One entry per CDR3 protein, called by TCRdb with MiXCR from the reads. This table holds approximately 260,000 distinct CDR3 sequences, 15% to 20% found once. The sample consisted of CD8+ T cells from PBMCs. Source of these receptors: a human donor in good health (CMV status not recorded). Some clones in this sample may be carry-over from other donors' samples.

The chain combines TRBV19 with TRBJ2-2; D is undetermined. In germline, CDR1 is LNHDA, CDR2 SQIVND (reference sequence). CDR3 length: 14 residues. V dropped 5 bases and J dropped 6 bases, with 13 bases sitting between them. Written as DNA, the CDR3 is TGTGCCAGTAGTCTTGGCCCGTTCGCCGGGGAGCTGTTTTTT. Residues: CASSLGPFAGELFF.

In this sample, this clonotype turned up many times. V is TRBV6-2 or TRBV6-3 and J is TRBJ1-1; no firm D call. The CDR3 loop spans 15 amino acids. CDR1 and CDR2 (germline): MNHEY, SVGEGT. The ends were cut back, 6 bases at V and 5 bases at J, with 19 bases in the middle. In DNA, the CDR3 is TGTGCCAGCAGCAAAACCTTTGGGGAGGCGACTGAAGCTTTCTTT. Translated, it gives CASSKTFGEATEAFF.

This clonotype has just a few counts. The V call is TRBV27, the J call TRBJ2-2; TRBD1 or TRBD2 may be the D gene (6 bases each). CDR3 size: 15 residues. Germline CDR1 reads MNHEY; CDR2 reads SMNVEV (reference sequence). The ends were cut back, 4 bases at V and 4 bases at J, with 13 bases in the middle. DNA of the CDR3: TGTGCCAGCAGTTCTCCGGGGGCGAGCACCGGGGAGCTGTTTTTT. It specifies CASSSPGASTGELFF.

There are many counts of this clonotype. J is TRBJ1-1 and V is TRBV7-9; perhaps TRBD1 as D (5 bases). V was clipped by 4 bases and J by 3 bases, with 9 bases between them. CDR1 is SEHNR and CDR2 is FQNEAQ in the germline V gene (reference sequence). The CDR3 spans 13 residues. The CDR3 nucleotides are TGTGCCAGCAGCTGGCGGGGCGACACTGAAGCTTTCTTT. It translates to CASSWRGDTEAFF.

Many counts were recorded for this clonotype. J is TRBJ2-7 and V is TRBV7-2, with D uncertain. Trimming removed 3 bases from V and 3 bases from J, with 12 bases in between. The length of the CDR3 is 14 residues. Germline-derived CDR1 and CDR2 are SGHTA and FQGNSA. Here the CDR3 DNA reads TGTGCCAGCAGCTTGGGCTGGATCGGCTACGAGCAGTACTTC. This codes for CASSLGWIGYEQYF.

V is TRBV11-3 and J is TRBJ2-5; 8 bases are a match to TRBD2. With 1 base clipped from V and 3 bases from J, the junction kept 7 bases outside the gene matches. Germline CDR1 and CDR2: SGHNT and YENEEA. CDR3 length: 16 residues. The CDR3 coding sequence is TGTGCCAGCAGCTTAGGGTCCAGCGGGGGAGAAGAGACCCAGTACTTC. Translation: CASSLGSSGGEETQYF.

This clonotype was detected many times. V gene TRBV28 combines with J gene TRBJ1-1, with a weak D call TRBD1 (6 bases). Per the germline V gene, CDR1 is MDHEN and CDR2 is SYDVKM. The CDR3 has 16 amino acids. V gave up 4 bases and J gave up 3 bases, with 18 bases separating them. DNA of the CDR3: TGTGCCAGCAGTTCCCTAAGCACAGGGCTGGACACTGAAGCTTTCTTT. Its protein product is CASSSLSTGLDTEAFF.

This clonotype was found a few times. The V call is TRBV28, the J call TRBJ1-2; D is undetermined. The germline V and J ends were trimmed by 4 bases and 6 bases, with 6 bases remaining between them. The CDR3 covers 11 residues. CDR1 MDHEN and CDR2 SYDVKM come from the germline V gene. The CDR3 coding sequence is TGTGCCAGCAGTTGGTTCGATGGCTACACCTTC. Residues: CASSWFDGYTF.

This clonotype has a handful of counts. This chain uses TRBV12-3 or TRBV12-4 with TRBJ2-7; weak D call: TRBD1 (5 bases). CDR3 length: 15 residues. V lost 2 bases and J 3 bases, leaving 14 bases between the germline ends. The CDR3 is CASSLSSQGGYEQYF. DNA for the CDR3: TGTGCCAGCAGTTTAAGTAGTCAGGGCGGCTACGAGCAGTACTTC.

This clonotype was recorded at least ten times. V is TRBV4-3 and J is TRBJ2-3; 11 bases are a match to TRBD2. The CDR3 is 16 residues long. CDR1 and CDR2 from the germline V gene are LGHNA and YSLEER. Trimming took 0 bases from V and 3 from J; bases not matched to a gene: 2. Here the CDR3 DNA reads TGCGCCAGCAGCCAAGATTCTAGCGGGGGGACAGATACGCAGTATTTT. It translates to CASSQDSSGGTDTQYF.

This chain uses TRBV5-1 with TRBJ2-2; no definite D call. The CDR3 loop spans 16 amino acids. V lost 4 bases and J lost 0, with 13 bases in between. Germline CDR1 is SGHRS and CDR2 is YFSETQ. For the CDR3, the DNA is TGCGCCAGCAGCCCCCCTTTCGGCTCGAACACCGGGGAGCTGTTTTTT. This codes for CASSPPFGSNTGELFF.

This clonotype was observed a handful of times. The chain couples TRBV7-9 to TRBJ1-2, with D possibly matching TRBD1 (5 bases). The CDR3 has 14 residues. Germline V gene sequence: CDR1 SEHNR, CDR2 FQNEAQ (reference sequence). V lost 4 bases, J lost 4 bases, and 13 bases lay in between. The CDR3 DNA sequence: TGTGCCAGCAGCTCCTGGTCGACAGTCTATGGCTACACCTTC. Its translation is CASSSWSTVYGYTF. The full variable domain, completed using reference TRBV7-9 and TRBJ1-2, is DTGVSQNPRHKITKRGQNVTFRCDPISEHNRLYWYRQTLGQGPEFLTYFQNEAQLEKSRLLSDRFSAERPKGSFSTLEIQRTEQGDSAMYLCASSSWSTVYGYTFGSGTRLTVV.